This is a list of T cell receptor beta chains from one sample in a study of OX40 agonist ivuxolimab in advanced cancers. Clones were read by immunoSEQ multiplex PCR, and TCRdb kept only the in-frame ones, dropping some. Among over 95,000 clones listed, around nine tenths were seen once. Sequenced here: CD4+ or CD8+ T cells sorted from blood, sampled in a trial of the OX40 agonist ivuxolimab. The receptors stem from an adult with an advanced solid tumor such as melanoma, head and neck, liver or kidney cancer. The CDR3 runs from the conserved cysteine through the conserved F or W. D genes are given only for firm matches. For some rows the clone size is stated as once, few or many, or as a class when expanded; others skip it.

CASSLTWDPTDTQYF | TGTGCCAGCAGCCTAACCTGGGACCCCACAGATACGCAGTATTTT | TRBV27 | - | - | TRBJ2-3
CASNGQGNTEAFF | TGCGCCAGCAACGGACAGGGGAACACTGAAGCTTTCTTT | TRBV23-1 | - | TRBD1 | TRBJ1-1
CAISEPRLAGIQYF | TGTGCCATCAGTGAGCCCCGACTAGCGGGGATTCAGTACTTC | TRBV10-3 | few | TRBD2 | TRBJ2-4
CASSRGTGQGAEAGNTIYF | TGTGCCAGTAGTAGGGGCACGGGACAGGGGGCTGAAGCTGGAAACACCATATATTTT | TRBV19 | few | TRBD1 | TRBJ1-3
CASSLGLVDYNEQFF | TGTGCCAGCAGCTTGGGACTGGTAGACTACAATGAGCAGTTCTTC | TRBV7-8 | once | - | TRBJ2-1
CASSSLGDTIYF | TGTGCCAGCAGTTCCCTCGGGGACACCATATATTTT | TRBV6-6 | - | - | TRBJ1-3
CASSLALGTTGELFF | TGTGCCAGCAGCTTAGCGCTCGGGACCACCGGGGAGCTGTTTTTT | TRBV7-9 | - | - | TRBJ2-2
CASRERTGGNEKLFF | TGTGCCAGCAGGGAACGGACAGGCGGAAATGAAAAACTGTTTTTT | TRBV5-5 | - | TRBD1 | TRBJ1-4
CASSLAGRQETQYF | TGTGCCAGCAGCTTAGCGGGGCGGCAAGAGACCCAGTACTTC | TRBV7-2 | - | - | TRBJ2-5
CASRSGQGLGELFF | TGTGCCAGCCGCTCCGGGCAAGGGCTTGGGGAGCTGTTTTTT | TRBV2 | - | - | TRBJ2-2
CASSQRIGTRTYEQYF | TGTGCCAGCAGCCAAAGAATCGGGACTAGGACCTACGAGCAGTACTTC | TRBV7-2 | - | TRBD2 | TRBJ2-7
CASSVGAGGPTYEQYF | TGTGCCAGCAGCGTAGGGGCGGGAGGGCCGACCTACGAGCAGTACTTC | TRBV9 | - | TRBD2 | TRBJ2-7
CASSPYSLANLQYF | TGTGCCAGCTCACCATATTCTCTAGCTAACCTCCAGTACTTC | TRBV18 | - | - | TRBJ2-7
CASSVEVGNIQYF | TGTGCCAGCAGCGTAGAGGTGGGAAACATTCAGTACTTC | TRBV14 | - | - | TRBJ2-4
CASSIGSSGKETQYF | TGTGCCAGTAGTATAGGGAGTAGCGGGAAGGAGACCCAGTACTTC | TRBV19 | - | TRBD2 | TRBJ2-5
CASSTTGLTEKLFF | TGTGCCAGCAGTACGACAGGTCTTACTGAAAAACTGTTTTTT | TRBV28 | - | - | TRBJ1-4
CASKSRLGEQYF | TGTGCCAGCAAAAGCAGGTTGGGCGAGCAGTACTTC | TRBV6-1 | - | - | TRBJ2-7
CASSISPGTQYF | TGTGCCAGTAGTATCTCACCGGGGACGCAGTATTTT | TRBV19 | - | - | TRBJ2-3
CASSTMNTNTGELFF | TGTGCCAGTAGTACTATGAACACGAACACCGGGGAGCTGTTTTTT | TRBV19 | - | - | TRBJ2-2
CAIKAAGQRNTEAFF | TGTGCCATCAAGGCTGCGGGACAGAGGAACACTGAAGCTTTCTTT | TRBV10-3 | - | TRBD1 | TRBJ1-1
CASSTEGDRPHYGYTF | TGCGCCAGCAGCACCGAAGGGGACAGGCCCCACTATGGCTACACCTTC | TRBV5-1 | few | TRBD1 | TRBJ1-2
CASSQDIATAGANVLTF | TGCGCCAGCAGCCAAGATATAGCAACCGCTGGGGCCAACGTCCTGACTTTC | TRBV4-3 | - | - | TRBJ2-6
CASSLVGGGETQYF | TGCGCCAGCAGCTTGGTCGGAGGGGGAGAGACCCAGTACTTC | TRBV5-1 | - | - | TRBJ2-5
CASSQGRGETQYF | TGCGCCAGCAGCCAGGGCAGGGGAGAGACCCAGTACTTC | TRBV4-1 | once | - | TRBJ2-5
CASSWGGGRRETQYF | TGTGCCAGCAGCTGGGGGGGCGGGAGACGAGAGACCCAGTACTTC | TRBV7-2 | once | - | TRBJ2-5
CASSFLRYGDTGELFF | TGTGCCAGCAGTTTCCTCAGATATGGGGACACCGGGGAGCTGTTTTTT | TRBV27 | - | - | TRBJ2-2
CASSLGQGIAETQYF | TGTGCCAGCAGCTTAGGGCAGGGGATAGCGGAGACCCAGTACTTC | TRBV7-9 | - | - | TRBJ2-5
CAIREDPQVETQYF | TGTGCCATCAGGGAAGACCCACAAGTAGAGACCCAGTACTTC | TRBV10-3 | - | - | TRBJ2-5